This T cell receptor beta chain was obtained from a study of shared clonotypes between healthy human individuals. The protocol was immunoSEQ multiplex PCR, while the TCRdb copy is restricted to in-frame clones and leaves out a portion. The table records 2 million to 2.5 million clones, roughly 90% of them present only once. There are 14 residues in the CDR3. V was trimmed by 6 bases and J by 8 bases, leaving 22 bases between them. CDR1 and CDR2 (germline): SQVTM, ANQGSEA. The receptor was derived from a man between 18 and 29 years old in good health. Some clones in this sample may be carry-over from other donors' samples. The genes are TRBV29-1 and TRBJ1-2, with D possibly matching TRBD1 (6 bases). The sequencing sample was made of naive CD4+ T cells from PBMCs. Sample subset: CD45RA+ positively selected. CDR3 protein: CSVITIIGQWGYTF. DNA for the CDR3: TGCAGCGTAATTACAATAATAGGACAGTGGGGCTACACCTTC.